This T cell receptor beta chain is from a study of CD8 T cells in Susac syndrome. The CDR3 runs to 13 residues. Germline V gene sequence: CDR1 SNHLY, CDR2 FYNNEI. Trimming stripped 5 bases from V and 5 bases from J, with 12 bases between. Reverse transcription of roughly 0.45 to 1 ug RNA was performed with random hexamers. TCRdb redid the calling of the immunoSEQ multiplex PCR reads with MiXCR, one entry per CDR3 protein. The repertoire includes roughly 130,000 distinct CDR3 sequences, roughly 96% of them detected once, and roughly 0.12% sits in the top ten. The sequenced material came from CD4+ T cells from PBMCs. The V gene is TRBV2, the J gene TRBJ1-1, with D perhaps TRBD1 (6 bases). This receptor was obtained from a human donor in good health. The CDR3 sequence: CASSTGGSTEAFF. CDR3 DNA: TGTGCCAGCAGTACCGGGGGCTCGACTGAAGCTTTCTTT.